What follows is one T cell receptor (beta chain) and its context. Its antigen remains unknown. The data derive from a study of T cell repertoires in cytomegalovirus infection. Study-level background: CMV infection plus the matching HLA type was flagged by public TCR beta signatures. Study-wide results and limits: Totalled public TCR beta family frequency picked out people who carried CMV plus the relevant HLA. CMV-specific TCR beta clonotypes restricted by HLA-C dominated the ex vivo response.

Trimming pared 2 bases from V and 6 bases from J, leaving 5 bases between. This CDR3 is 11 amino acids long. Germline V CDR1 and CDR2: ENHRY, SYGVKD. TCRdb re-called the reads with MiXCR, one entry per CDR3 protein. The sample has 740,000 or so distinct CDR3 sequences; approximately 40% are singletons. What was sequenced was PBMCs. The chain combines TRBV10-3 with TRBJ2-7, with D hard to call. The clonotype originates from a human donor in good health (CMV status not recorded). Some clones in this sample may be carry-over from other donors' samples. The DNA of the CDR3 is TGTGCCATCAGTGAGACCCTCGAGCAGTACTTC. Translation: CAISETLEQYF.